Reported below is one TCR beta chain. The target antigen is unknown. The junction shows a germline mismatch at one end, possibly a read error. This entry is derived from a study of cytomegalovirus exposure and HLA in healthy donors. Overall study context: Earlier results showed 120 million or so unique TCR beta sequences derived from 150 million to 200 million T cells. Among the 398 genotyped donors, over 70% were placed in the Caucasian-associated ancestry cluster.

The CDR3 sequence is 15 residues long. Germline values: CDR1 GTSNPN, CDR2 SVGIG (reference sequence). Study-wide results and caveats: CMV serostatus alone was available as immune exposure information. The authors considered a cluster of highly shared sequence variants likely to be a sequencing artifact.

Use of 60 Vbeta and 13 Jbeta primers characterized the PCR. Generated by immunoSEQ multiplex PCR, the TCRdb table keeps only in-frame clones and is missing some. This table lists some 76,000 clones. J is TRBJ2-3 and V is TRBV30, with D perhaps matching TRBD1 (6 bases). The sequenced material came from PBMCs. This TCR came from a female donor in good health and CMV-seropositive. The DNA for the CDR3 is TGTGCCGGGAGCACTACAGGGAGTCCATCAGATACGCAGTATTTT. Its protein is CAGSTTGSPSDTQYF.